What follows are 29 T cell receptor beta chains derived from one specimen sequenced in a study of T cells after yellow fever vaccination. TCRdb reprocessed the 5' RACE reads with MiXCR, giving one entry per CDR3 protein. The sample shows around 110,000 distinct CDR3 sequences, around 8% of them seen only once. This specimen was CD8+ T cells sorted from PBMCs, taken 45 days after the yellow fever booster vaccination. The source is a man aged 25-40 years who received the YFV17D yellow fever vaccine.

This clonotype occurred many times. The gene calls are TRBV7-6 and TRBJ2-7; unclear D gene. Germline loops: CDR1 SGHVS, CDR2 FNYEAQ. The CDR3 runs 12 residues. Deletions cut 5 bases from V and 4 bases from J, with 9 bases between. The DNA of the CDR3 is TGTGCCAGCAGCGTTAACCCATACGAGCAGTACTTC. This translates into CASSVNPYEQYF. Supplemented by reference TRBV7-6 and TRBJ2-7, the full variable domain reads GAGVSQSPRYKVTKRGQDVALRCDPISGHVSLYWYRQALGQGPEFLTYFNYEAQQDKSGLPNDRFSAERPEGSISTLTIQRTEQRDSAMYRCASSVNPYEQYFGPGTRLTVT.

This clonotype was detected ten times or more. The chain joins TRBV27 to TRBJ2-7; 7 bases align to TRBD2. V lost 3 bases, J lost 2 bases, and 10 bases stayed unmatched. The germline CDR1 and CDR2 sequences are MNHEY and SMNVEV (reference sequence). The CDR3 spans 16 residues. Here the CDR3 reads CASSLRGGSYPYEQYF. The CDR3 DNA is TGTGCCAGCAGTTTGCGGGGCGGGAGTTACCCCTACGAGCAGTACTTC.

The table lists this clonotype with a few counts. The J gene is TRBJ2-1, the V gene TRBV5-4; D gene unclear. From germline, CDR1 is SGHNT and CDR2 YYREEE (reference sequence). The CDR3 spans 16 residues. With 4 bases removed from V and 4 bases from J, the gap between germline ends came to 18 bases. The CDR3 spells CASSPQLAAIYNEQFF. CDR3 nucleotides: TGTGCCAGCAGCCCACAGTTGGCGGCCATTTACAATGAGCAGTTCTTC.

This clonotype was counted at least ten times. The chain recombines TRBV7-2 with TRBJ2-2; D unclear. Per germline, CDR1 SGHTA and CDR2 FQGNSA. CDR3 size: 15 residues. V was shortened by 4 bases and J by 4 bases, with 13 bases between the two germline ends. CDR3 sequence reads: CASSWTDPGTGELFF. The DNA for the CDR3 is TGTGCCAGCAGCTGGACGGATCCCGGCACCGGGGAGCTGTTTTTT.

This clonotype was found many times. This chain connects TRBV12-3 or TRBV12-4 to TRBJ2-1; TRBD2 aligns across 9 bases. V lost 3 bases and J lost 7; bases outside the gene matches: 4. This CDR3 spans 14 amino acids. Here the CDR3 reads CASSFDLAGNEQFF. The CDR3 region has the DNA TGTGCCAGCAGTTTTGATCTAGCGGGAAATGAGCAGTTCTTC.

This clonotype was found many times. The chain recombines TRBV7-9 with TRBJ2-7, with 10 nucleotides matching TRBD1. V lost 4 bases and J lost 7; bases outside the gene matches: 10. The germline CDR1 and CDR2 sequences are SEHNR and FQNEAQ (reference sequence). This CDR3 region has 15 residues. DNA for the CDR3: TGTGCCAGCAGCTCCCTCGGACAGGGGGTAGGTGAGCAGTACTTC. Its translation is CASSSLGQGVGEQYF.

This clonotype was counted at least ten times. For the CDR3, the DNA is TGCGCCAGCACGGGGGGGGTTGAAGCTTTCTTT. Encoded protein: CASTGGVEAFF. The chain is built from TRBV5-1 and TRBJ1-1, with a tentative D call TRBD1 (5 bases). The ends were cut back, 6 bases at V and 7 bases at J, with 10 bases in the middle. There are 11 residues in the CDR3. The V gene's germline CDR1 is SGHRS and CDR2 YFSETQ.

This clonotype has ten or more counts. The chain uses TRBV7-9 and TRBJ2-7; D is ambiguous. This CDR3 is built from 14 residues. Trimming took 1 base from V and 2 from J, leaving 9 bases between them. CDR1 and CDR2 from the germline V gene are SEHNR and FQNEAQ (reference sequence). CDR3 sequence: CASSLGGRTYEQYF. CDR3 in DNA: TGTGCCAGCAGCTTAGGAGGTCGGACCTACGAGCAGTACTTC. Full variable domain (remainder filled in from reference TRBV7-9 and TRBJ2-7): DTGVSQNPRHKITKRGQNVTFRCDPISEHNRLYWYRQTLGQGPEFLTYFQNEAQLEKSRLLSDRFSAERPKGSFSTLEIQRTEQGDSAMYLCASSLGGRTYEQYFGPGTRLTVT.

This clonotype was counted at least ten times. This sequence joins TRBV12-3 or TRBV12-4 and TRBJ2-1, with 10 bases lining up with TRBD2. CDR3 length equals 14 residues. The V segment lost 6 bases and the J segment 6 bases; nucleotides outside the gene matches: 5. The CDR3, as DNA: TGTGCCAGCAGCCCGGGACTAGCGTTCAATGAGCAGTTCTTC. Translated: CASSPGLAFNEQFF.

This clonotype was observed many times. The chain is built from TRBV5-1 and TRBJ2-1; D not certain. V lost 0 bases and J lost 2, with 6 bases in between. From germline, CDR1 is SGHRS and CDR2 YFSETQ. The CDR3 is made up of 14 amino acids. The CDR3 DNA is TGCGCCAGCAGCTTGGGCGAGCCCTACAATGAGCAGTTCTTC. Translating gives CASSLGEPYNEQFF.

This clonotype was seen many times. The chain links TRBV4-1 to TRBJ2-7; 12 positions match TRBD2. The CDR3 sequence is 17 residues long. Germline CDR1 is MGHRA and CDR2 is YSYEKL. Losses at the gene ends were 5 bases for V and 1 base for J; bases not matched to a gene: 9. CDR3 coding DNA: TGCGCCAGCAGCGATGGACTAGCGGGATCACATTCCTACGAGCAGTACTTC. Translation gives CASSDGLAGSHSYEQYF.

This clonotype was seen more than once but under ten times. The chain employs TRBV7-9 and TRBJ1-4, with 7 nucleotides matching TRBD1. Germline V lookup: CDR1 SEHNR, CDR2 FQNEAQ (reference sequence). J lost 3 bases, V lost 5 bases, and 6 bases had no gene match. The CDR3 sequence is 15 residues long. The DNA for the CDR3 is TGTGCCAGCAGCGGCCGGGACAGTCCTAATGAAAAACTGTTTTTT. Translation gives CASSGRDSPNEKLFF.

The genes are TRBV4-2 and TRBJ1-3; TRBD1 is a possible D gene (6 bases). Looked up from germline, CDR1 is LGHNA and CDR2 is YNFKEQ. The CDR3 length is 17 residues. The ends were cut back, 0 bases at V and 0 bases at J, with 12 bases in the middle. Here the CDR3 reads CASSQEDSWYSGNTIYF. The CDR3 DNA reads as TGTGCCAGCAGCCAAGAGGACAGCTGGTACTCTGGAAACACCATATATTTT.

This clonotype has just a few counts. V is TRBV3-1 and J is TRBJ2-7; no clear D. The CDR3 spans 15 residues. The V end lost 0 bases, the J end lost 2 bases, and 11 bases lay between the germline ends. Germline-derived CDR1 and CDR2 are LGHDT and YNNKEL (reference sequence). The CDR3 here is CASSQESRGPYEQYF. CDR3 nucleotides: TGTGCCAGCAGCCAAGAAAGCAGAGGTCCCTACGAGCAGTACTTC.

At least ten counts were recorded for this clonotype. The chain is built from TRBV19 and TRBJ1-1, with a possible D match to TRBD1 (5 bases). This CDR3 comprises 13 residues. The germline gives CDR1 LNHDA, CDR2 SQIVND (reference sequence). Trimming stripped 3 bases from V and 4 bases from J, with 9 bases between. The CDR3 coding sequence is TGTGCCAGTAGTATTGGAGACAGCACTGAAGCTTTCTTT. Encoded protein: CASSIGDSTEAFF.

Comments on this clonotype: This may be a read error: a much more frequent sequence differs by one nucleotide. J is TRBJ2-3 and V is TRBV15, with D possibly matching TRBD2 (5 bases). The CDR3 totals 14 residues. Germline CDR1 LNHNV, CDR2 YYDKDF (reference sequence). CDR3 in DNA: TGTGCCACCAGCAGAACTACGGGAACAGATACGCGGTATTTT. Encoded protein: CATSRTTGTDTRYF.

This clonotype was counted at least ten times. The chain recombines TRBV5-6 with TRBJ2-1; D is unclear. Germline CDR1 reads SGHDT; CDR2 reads YYEEEE. The V gene lost 4 bases and the J gene lost 6 bases, with 20 bases spanning the gap. CDR3 length: 16 amino acids. The CDR3 DNA follows: TGTGCCAGCAGCCACACGAAGGCCAACTCTCCCAATGAGCAGTTCTTC. It is translated as CASSHTKANSPNEQFF.

This chain joins TRBV20-1 and TRBJ2-2, with TRBD1 matching 11 bases. The ends lost 4 bases at V and 5 bases at J; junction bases unmatched: 3. CDR1 is DFQATT and CDR2 is SNEGSKA in the germline V gene (reference sequence). The CDR3 consists of 14 residues. The CDR3 protein is CSATRDRGTGELFF. As DNA, the CDR3 is TGCAGTGCTACCCGGGACAGGGGGACCGGGGAGCTGTTTTTT.

In its sample, this clonotype was seen many times. V and J are TRBV10-3 and TRBJ2-1; 8 bases agree with TRBD1. The trim removed 6 bases at V and 9 bases at J, leaving 16 bases unmatched. The CDR3 length is 16 residues. Germline V gives CDR1 ENHRY, CDR2 SYGVKD. The CDR3 region is CAIRGTRDTGQGEQFF. Here the CDR3 DNA reads TGTGCCATCAGGGGAACGAGGGACACCGGACAGGGTGAGCAGTTCTTC.

This clonotype has a count of ten or more. The chain joins TRBV20-1 to TRBJ2-7, with unresolved D. Deletions cut 6 bases from V and 9 bases from J, with 18 bases between. CDR3 size: 12 residues. Germline CDR1 is DFQATT and CDR2 is SNEGSKA (reference sequence). The DNA of the CDR3 is TGCAGTGCACCGATTGGGCCTTCCTCGCAGTACTTC. This gives the protein CSAPIGPSSQYF.

The chain carries TRBV7-2 and TRBJ2-3; D unclear. The CDR3 has 14 residues. Trimming took off 5 bases at V and 3 bases at J, with 12 bases between the two ends. CDR1 and CDR2 (germline): SGHTA, FQGNSA. The CDR3 loop reads CASSEPPGTDTQYF. The CDR3 DNA is TGTGCCAGCAGCGAACCACCCGGGACAGATACGCAGTATTTT.

CDR3 sequence reads: CASSLTSGSLDEQYF. The CDR3 DNA is TGTGCCAGCAGCTTAACTAGCGGGAGCCTGGACGAGCAGTACTTC. The rearrangement joins TRBV7-2 to TRBJ2-7; 11 bases line up with TRBD2. The CDR3 has 15 residues. Trimming at V came to 2 bases and at J to 5 bases, leaving 5 bases not matched to a gene. Per the germline V gene, CDR1 is SGHTA and CDR2 is FQGNSA.

This clonotype came up many times. V and J are TRBV25-1 and TRBJ2-1; 8 bases line up with TRBD2. J was trimmed by 5 bases and V by 8 bases; bases with no gene match: 8. The CDR3 runs 14 residues. Germline V CDR1 and CDR2: MGHDK, SYGVNS. The CDR3 sequence: CASCPGTSNNEQFF. The CDR3 coding sequence is TGTGCCAGCTGTCCCGGGACTAGTAACAATGAGCAGTTCTTC.

In this sample, this clonotype turned up many times. The J gene is TRBJ2-1, the V gene TRBV29-1; D remains unclear. The CDR3 has 11 amino acids. Trimming cost V 4 bases and J 7 bases, with 8 bases left between them. Per germline, CDR1 SQVTM and CDR2 ANQGSEA. In DNA, the CDR3 is TGCAGCGTTGGAGGTGAAAATGAGCAGTTCTTC. It specifies CSVGGENEQFF.

The sample holds many counts of this clonotype. This chain uses TRBV7-2 with TRBJ1-1; D remains unclear. V lost 2 bases and J 0 bases, leaving 10 bases between the germline ends. This CDR3 has 15 residues. Germline V gives CDR1 SGHTA, CDR2 FQGNSA. CDR3 sequence reads: CASSLNVALNTEAFF. In nucleotides, the CDR3 is TGTGCCAGCAGCTTAAACGTCGCGTTGAACACTGAAGCTTTCTTT.

There are many counts of this clonotype. This chain joins TRBV12-3 or TRBV12-4 and TRBJ2-1; a possible D gene is TRBD2 (6 bases). The CDR3 spans 12 residues. CDR3 residues: CASGAGYNEQFF. The DNA for the CDR3 is TGTGCATCGGGAGCGGGCTACAATGAGCAGTTCTTC.

This sequence joins TRBV19 and TRBJ2-7, with D possibly matching TRBD2 (6 bases). Trimming removed 5 bases from V and 6 bases from J, with 14 bases in between. The CDR3 loop spans 13 amino acids. Germline V CDR1 and CDR2: LNHDA, SQIVND (reference sequence). The CDR3 here is CASSYDLGGEQYF. CDR3 DNA: TGTGCCAGTAGTTACGACCTCGGGGGCGAGCAGTACTTC.

The sample holds many counts of this clonotype. This rearrangement joins TRBV27 to TRBJ2-1; 8 nucleotides line up with TRBD2. Germline assignment: CDR1 MNHEY and CDR2 SMNVEV (reference sequence). CDR3 length: 15 amino acids. V trimming: 8 bases; J trimming: 9 bases; junction bases outside the gene matches: 15. CDR3 sequence reads: CASYGGGGRFVEQFF. The DNA of the CDR3 is TGTGCCAGCTACGGAGGAGGCGGGAGGTTCGTTGAGCAGTTCTTC.

On this clonotype itself: A read error may explain this, as a much larger clone is one base away. This chain uses TRBV27 with TRBJ1-5; no reliable D call. Deletions cut 7 bases from V and 7 bases from J, with 11 bases between. There are 12 residues in the CDR3. Germline CDR1 is MNHEY and CDR2 is SMNVEV (reference sequence). As DNA, the CDR3 is TGTGCCAGCACCACTGTAGGGCAGCCCCAGCATTTT. Amino acids: CASTTVGQPQHF.